This TCR beta chain was sequenced for a study of T cell repertoires in cytomegalovirus infection. About the study: Shared public TCR beta signatures pointed to both CMV infection and a matching HLA type.

The ends were cut back, 3 bases at V and 0 bases at J, with 10 bases in the middle. This CDR3 region has 15 residues. Germline-derived CDR1 and CDR2 are SGHTA and FQGNSA. The study, taken as a whole, reports: Summed public TCR beta family frequency identified CMV carriers bearing the relevant HLA.

TCRdb called the reads again in MiXCR, with one record for every CDR3 protein. The data hold hundreds of thousands of distinct CDR3 sequences, with about a sixth observed a single time. This clonotype has ten or more counts. Its antigen is not identified. The chain recombines TRBV7-2 with TRBJ2-3, with D possibly matching TRBD1 (5 bases). Sequencing was carried out using PBMCs. The origin of this receptor is a human donor in good health (CMV status not recorded). Some clones in this sample may be carry-over from other donors' samples. CDR3 in amino acids: CASSFWGPSTDTQYF. The CDR3 coding sequence is TGTGCCAGCAGCTTCTGGGGCCCTAGCACAGATACGCAGTATTTT.